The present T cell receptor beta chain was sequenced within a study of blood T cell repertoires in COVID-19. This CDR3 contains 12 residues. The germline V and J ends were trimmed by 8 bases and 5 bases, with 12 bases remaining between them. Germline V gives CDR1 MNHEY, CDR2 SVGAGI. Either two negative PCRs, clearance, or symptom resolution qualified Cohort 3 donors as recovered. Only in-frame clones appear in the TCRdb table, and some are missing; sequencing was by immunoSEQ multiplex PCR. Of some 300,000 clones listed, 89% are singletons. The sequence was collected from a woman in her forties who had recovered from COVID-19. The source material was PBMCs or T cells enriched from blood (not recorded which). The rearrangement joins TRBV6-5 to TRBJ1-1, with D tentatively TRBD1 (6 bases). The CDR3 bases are TGTGCCAGCTCCCAGGGGTATACTGAAGCTTTCTTT. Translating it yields CASSQGYTEAFF.